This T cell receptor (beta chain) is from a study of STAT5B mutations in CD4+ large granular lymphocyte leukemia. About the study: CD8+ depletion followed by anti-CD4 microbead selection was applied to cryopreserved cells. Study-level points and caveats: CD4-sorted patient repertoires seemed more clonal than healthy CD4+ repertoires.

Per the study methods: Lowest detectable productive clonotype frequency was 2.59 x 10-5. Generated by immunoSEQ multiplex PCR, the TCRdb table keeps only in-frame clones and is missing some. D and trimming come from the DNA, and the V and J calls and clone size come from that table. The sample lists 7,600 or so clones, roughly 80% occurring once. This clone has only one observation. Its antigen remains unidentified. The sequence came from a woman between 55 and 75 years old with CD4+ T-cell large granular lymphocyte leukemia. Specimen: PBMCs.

The CDR3 nucleotides are TGTGCCAGCAGTGCGGCTAGTCGCACAGATACGCAGTATTTT. This gives the protein CASSAASRTDTQYF. V usage is TRBV28 and J usage is TRBJ2-3, with D hard to call. Germline CDR1 MDHEN, CDR2 SYDVKM. Trimming removed 5 bases from V and 1 base from J, with 10 bases in between. This CDR3 has 14 amino acids.